Below, 8 T cell receptor beta chains from the same sample are listed, as sequenced in a study of T cell changes during pregnancy in multiple sclerosis (dated 2019 in TCRdb). Libraries were made using the immunoSEQ multiplex PCR assay. This is the immuneACCESS table as TCRdb keeps it, with only in-frame sequences that have V and J called. A part of the clones is gone; compared with another copy, unresolved V genes explain less than half, and the rest is unexplained. The table for this sample lists tens of thousands of clones; about 94% of them were counted only once. Together, the top ten hold 1.7% of the sample. The source was peripheral blood, collected in the third trimester of pregnancy. The receptor set was obtained from a female donor with multiple sclerosis, enrolled in a pregnancy study.

This rearrangement joins TRBV9 to TRBJ1-1, with 9 bases that match TRBD1. V shed 4 bases and J 5 bases; nucleotides not matched to a gene: 6. The germline V gene encodes CDR1 SGDLS and CDR2 YYNGEE. The CDR3 is 14 residues long. The CDR3: CASSPRDRVTEAFF. DNA of the CDR3: TGTGCCAGCAGCCCTCGGGACAGGGTAACTGAAGCTTTCTTT.

The gene calls are TRBV5-5 and TRBJ2-1; 9 nucleotides agree with TRBD1. After removal of 0 bases from V and 3 bases from J, the junction contained 7 bases not matched to a gene. There are 17 residues in the CDR3. The germline gives CDR1 SGHKS, CDR2 YYEKEE (reference sequence). The CDR3 protein is CASSLGSWGQGYNEQFF. The CDR3 coding sequence is TGTGCCAGCAGCTTGGGGTCCTGGGGACAGGGCTACAATGAGCAGTTCTTC. The complete variable domain, with remaining parts taken from reference TRBV5-5 and TRBJ2-1, reads DAGVTQSPTHLIKTRGQQVTLRCSPISGHKSVSWYQQVLGQGPQFIFQYYEKEERGRGNFPDRFSARQFPNYSSELNVNALLLGDSALYLCASSLGSWGQGYNEQFFGPGTRLTVL.

This chain joins TRBV6-1 and TRBJ2-7, with 7 bases matching TRBD1. The CDR3 has 14 residues. Germline assignment: CDR1 MNHNS and CDR2 SASEGT. V gave up 3 bases and J gave up 5 bases; unmatched junction bases: 7. The CDR3 region is CASSDRDSLDEQYF. CDR3 bases: TGTGCCAGCAGTGACCGGGACAGTCTAGACGAGCAGTACTTC.

The chain joins TRBV11-3 to TRBJ2-7; TRBD1 aligns across 10 bases. The CDR3 contains 15 residues. V gave up 5 bases and J gave up 6 bases; unmatched junction bases: 10. Germline loops: CDR1 SGHNT, CDR2 YENEEA. The CDR3 spells CASSPGQGEVFEQYF. The CDR3 nucleotides are TGTGCCAGCAGCCCAGGACAGGGGGAGGTTTTCGAGCAGTACTTC.

The table lists this clone with a count of one. This chain connects TRBV2 to TRBJ2-3; no clear D. There are 16 residues in the CDR3. Trimming removed 3 bases at V and 2 bases at J, with 15 bases between. Germline V gene sequence: CDR1 SNHLY, CDR2 FYNNEI. The CDR3 sequence is CASSEETPDFTDTQYF. CDR3 nucleotides: TGTGCCAGCAGTGAGGAGACTCCAGATTTCACAGATACGCAGTATTTT.

The chain links TRBV7-6 to TRBJ2-3, with TRBD2 as a possible D gene (5 bases). The CDR3 length is 14 residues. Trimming cost V 5 bases and J 3 bases, with 12 bases left between them. Germline CDR1 and CDR2: SGHVS and FNYEAQ. This CDR3 is CASSGSGLTDTQYF. The CDR3 bases are TGTGCCAGCAGCGGTTCCGGACTTACAGATACGCAGTATTTT.

The CDR3 region is CASRTGTGNTEAFF. The CDR3 DNA sequence: TGTGCCAGCAGAACCGGGACAGGGAACACTGAAGCTTTCTTT. The chain recombines TRBV6-6 with TRBJ1-1; 8 bases line up with TRBD1. V was clipped by 6 bases and J by 1 base; unmatched bases: 4. This CDR3 region has 14 residues. Germline V gene sequence: CDR1 MNHNY, CDR2 SVGAGI (reference sequence).

The J gene is TRBJ1-1, the V gene TRBV19; TRBD1 is a possible D gene (6 bases). The CDR3 is 15 amino acids. V lost 1 base to trimming and J lost 4 bases, with 13 bases between them. The germline V gene has CDR1 LNHDA and CDR2 SQIVND (reference sequence). The CDR3 is CASSIVGRGATEAFF. The CDR3 DNA sequence: TGTGCCAGTAGTATAGTGGGGCGGGGGGCCACTGAAGCTTTCTTT.